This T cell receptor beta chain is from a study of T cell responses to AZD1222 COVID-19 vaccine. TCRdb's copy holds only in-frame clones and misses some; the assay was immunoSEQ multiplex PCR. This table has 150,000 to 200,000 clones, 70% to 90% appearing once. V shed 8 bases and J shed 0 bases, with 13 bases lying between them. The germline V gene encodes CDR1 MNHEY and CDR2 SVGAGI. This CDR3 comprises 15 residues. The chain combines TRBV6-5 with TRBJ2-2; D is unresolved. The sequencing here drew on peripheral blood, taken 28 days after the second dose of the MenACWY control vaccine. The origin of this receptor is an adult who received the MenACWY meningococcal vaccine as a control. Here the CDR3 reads CASVVTPTNTGELFF. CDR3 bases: TGTGCCAGCGTCGTAACGCCGACGAACACCGGGGAGCTGTTTTTT.